What follows are 13 T cell receptor beta chains derived from one specimen sequenced in a study of blood T cells in healthy people across ages. Primers used in a second PCR of roughly 7 to 12 cycles were a sample-barcoded 5' primer and a J-beta primer mix. Each CDR3 protein is one row after TCRdb ran MiXCR on the 5' RACE reads. The profile shows more than 650,000 distinct CDR3 sequences, 22% of them singletons. The sequenced sample was blood. Receptors were obtained from a man aged 65 to 79 in good health.

This clonotype was seen more than once but under ten times. This sequence joins TRBV16 and TRBJ1-2; 9 bases are a match to TRBD1. This CDR3 contains 13 residues. V shed 5 bases, J shed 7 bases, and the junction held 5 bases outside the gene matches. Germline V gives CDR1 KGHSY, CDR2 FQNENV. CDR3 sequence reads: CASSVDRGIGYTF. The CDR3 DNA follows: TGTGCCAGCAGCGTTGACAGGGGGATTGGCTACACCTTC.

This clonotype was detected only a few times. This chain links TRBV5-1 with TRBJ2-6; D gene unclear. This CDR3 comprises 15 residues. V lost 3 bases to trimming and J lost 0 bases, with 7 bases between them. Germline assignment: CDR1 SGHRS and CDR2 YFSETQ. The CDR3 coding sequence is TGCGCCAGCAGCTACCCCACCTCTGGGGCCAACGTCCTGACTTTC. Its protein product is CASSYPTSGANVLTF.

V is TRBV3-1 and J is TRBJ2-1; TRBD1 matches 9 bases. V was pared by 6 bases and J by 8 bases, with 11 bases of the junction left unmatched. Germline V lookup: CDR1 LGHDT, CDR2 YNNKEL (reference sequence). This CDR3 is built from 15 residues. CDR3 sequence (DNA): TGTGCCAGCAGTCAAATGGACAGGGGTTGGGATGAGCAGTTCTTC. Encoded protein: CASSQMDRGWDEQFF.

This rearrangement joins TRBV11-2 to TRBJ1-2; maybe TRBD1 (5 bases). Trimming pared 2 bases from V and 2 bases from J, leaving 9 bases between. This CDR3 contains 14 residues. Germline CDR1 SGHAT, CDR2 FQNNGV. CDR3 DNA: TGTGCCAGCAGCTTAATTGGGGGGAACTATGGCTACACCTTC. It translates to CASSLIGGNYGYTF.

This clonotype occurred a few times. This chain uses TRBV10-3 with TRBJ1-1, with no clear D. CDR3 size: 12 residues. CDR1 and CDR2 from the germline V gene are ENHRY and SYGVKD. Trimming removed 4 bases at V and 7 bases at J, with 10 bases between. The CDR3, as DNA: TGTGCCATCAGTGCAGGAGTTCGTGAAGCTTTCTTT. Protein product: CAISAGVREAFF.

This chain's CDR3 is CSVEARVSIDTQYF. DNA of the CDR3: TGCAGCGTTGAAGCGCGGGTTTCCATAGATACGCAGTATTTT. The chain couples TRBV29-1 to TRBJ2-3; a weak D match, TRBD2 (5 bases). The V gene lost 1 base and the J gene lost 5 bases, with 13 bases spanning the gap. The germline gives CDR1 SQVTM, CDR2 ANQGSEA. The CDR3 covers 14 residues.

This clonotype was seen a handful of times. The rearrangement links TRBV20-1 to TRBJ1-5, with 10 bases aligning to TRBD1. Trimming cost V 0 bases and J 6 bases; bases outside gene matches: 2. In germline, CDR1 is DFQATT, CDR2 SNEGSKA (reference sequence). This CDR3 has 14 residues. CDR3 sequence (DNA): TGCAGTGCTAGAGAAGGACAGGGGGTTCAGCCCCAGCATTTT. Translated, it gives CSAREGQGVQPQHF.

This rearrangement joins TRBV6-6 to TRBJ2-5; a possible D gene is TRBD1 (6 bases). Trimming stripped 3 bases from V and 4 bases from J, with 12 bases between. The CDR3 has 14 residues. Germline-derived CDR1 and CDR2 are MNHNY and SVGAGI (reference sequence). This chain's CDR3 is CASSYFPGAETQYF. Written as DNA, the CDR3 is TGTGCCAGCAGTTATTTTCCAGGGGCAGAGACCCAGTACTTC.

This clonotype was detected only a few times. V and J are TRBV12-3 or TRBV12-4 and TRBJ2-6; D is possibly TRBD2 (6 bases). V was trimmed by 7 bases and J by 1 base, leaving 17 bases between them. CDR3 length equals 17 residues. The CDR3 DNA follows: TGTGCCAGCACTAGGACGGGAGCAAGTTCTGGGGCCAACGTCCTGACTTTC. Translation gives CASTRTGASSGANVLTF.

The sample holds a few counts of this clonotype. The V gene is TRBV20-1, the J gene TRBJ1-3; perhaps TRBD1 as D (5 bases). The CDR3 extends over 14 amino acids. Trimming pared 3 bases from V and 4 bases from J, leaving 13 bases between. The germline V gene has CDR1 DFQATT and CDR2 SNEGSKA (reference sequence). The CDR3 nucleotides are TGCAGTGCTAGGGGGCCAAACAGGGGAAACACCATATATTTT. It is translated as CSARGPNRGNTIYF.

As DNA, the CDR3 is TGCAGCGTTGAAGGGGACAGTCCCGAAAAACTGTTTTTT. It yields the protein CSVEGDSPEKLFF. The gene calls are TRBV29-1 and TRBJ1-4; 7 positions match TRBD1. The germline CDR1 and CDR2 sequences are SQVTM and ANQGSEA. V lost 1 base, J lost 8 bases, and 4 bases stayed unmatched. The CDR3 consists of 13 residues.

The chain joins TRBV12-3 or TRBV12-4 to TRBJ1-2; the D gene is possibly TRBD1 (5 bases). This CDR3 is 14 amino acids long. The V end lost 5 bases, the J end lost 5 bases, and 15 bases lay between the germline ends. CDR3 sequence: CASSRGGVGYGYTF. In nucleotides, the CDR3 is TGTGCCAGCAGTCGCGGAGGGGTGGGGTATGGCTACACCTTC.

This clonotype has a handful of counts. J is TRBJ2-5 and V is TRBV12-3 or TRBV12-4; D uncertain. The CDR3 has 15 amino acids. V was pared by 1 base and J by 0 bases, with 9 bases between. The CDR3 reads CASSLGPSYQETQYF. CDR3 bases: TGTGCCAGCAGTTTAGGGCCCTCGTACCAAGAGACCCAGTACTTC.